What follows is one T cell receptor beta chain and its context. No antigen is known for it. One entry per CDR3 protein results from TCRdb running MiXCR on the reads. There are 570,000 or so distinct CDR3 sequences in the sample; about 39% occur only once, and 48% lies in the top ten. The sample originates from a study of T cell repertoires in cytomegalovirus infection. On the study more broadly: Peptides in the study included HLA-C-restricted and HLA-B-restricted CMV epitopes. Notes on the study in general: Dominating the ex vivo response were TCR beta clonotypes that were CMV-specific and HLA-C-restricted.

The TCR sequence derives from a human donor in good health (CMV status not recorded). Some clones in this sample may be carry-over from other donors' samples. Here the sequenced sample was cultured PBMCs, taken from culture after CMV antigen stimulation.

The DNA for the CDR3 is TGTGCCAGCAGACCGCAGTATTTT. This sequence encodes CASRPQYF. The chain couples TRBV7-2 to TRBJ2-3; no firm D call. This CDR3 has 8 residues. The V and J ends lost 6 bases and 10 bases respectively, with 2 bases between them. Germline CDR1 reads SGHTA; CDR2 reads FQGNSA.